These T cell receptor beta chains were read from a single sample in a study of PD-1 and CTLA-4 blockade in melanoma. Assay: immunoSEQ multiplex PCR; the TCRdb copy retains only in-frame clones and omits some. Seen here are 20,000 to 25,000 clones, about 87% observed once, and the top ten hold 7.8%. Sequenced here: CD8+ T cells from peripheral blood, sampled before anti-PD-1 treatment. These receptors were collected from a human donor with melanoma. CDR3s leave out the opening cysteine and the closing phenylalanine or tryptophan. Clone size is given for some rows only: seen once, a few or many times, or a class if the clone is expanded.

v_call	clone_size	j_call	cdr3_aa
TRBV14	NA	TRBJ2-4	ASSGGGTGIQY
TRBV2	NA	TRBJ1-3	AIRHRDLVNTIY
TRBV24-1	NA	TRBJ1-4	ATSDPWTGVYNEKLF
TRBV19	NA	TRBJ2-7	ATVRGTSYEQY
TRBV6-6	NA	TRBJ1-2	ASSPLQSYGYT
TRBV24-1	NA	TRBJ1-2	ATSPFNYGYT
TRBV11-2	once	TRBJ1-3	ASRLGQGNTIY
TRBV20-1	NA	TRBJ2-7	SASRRGKLTYEQY
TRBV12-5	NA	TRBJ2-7	ASAQTGPSYEQY
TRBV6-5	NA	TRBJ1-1	ASSLQVNTEAF
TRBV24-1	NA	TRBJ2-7	ATSDSGQGSYEQY
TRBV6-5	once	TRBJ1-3	ASSFDTFGNTIY
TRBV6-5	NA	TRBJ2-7	ASSSSDRRYEQY
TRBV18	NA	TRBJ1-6	ASSPLDGRFSPLH
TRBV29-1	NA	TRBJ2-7	SVGSVYEQY
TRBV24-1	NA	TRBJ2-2	ATSDSYTGELF
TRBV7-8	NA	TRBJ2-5	ASSLAGTSGETQY
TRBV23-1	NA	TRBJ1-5	ASSPGQSLYSNQPQH
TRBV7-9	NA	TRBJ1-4	ASSPRDPNEKLF
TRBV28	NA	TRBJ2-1	ASTKVSEQF
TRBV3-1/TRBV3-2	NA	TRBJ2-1	ASSQVGVGERGGYEQF
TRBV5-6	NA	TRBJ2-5	ASSLVGTGMETQY
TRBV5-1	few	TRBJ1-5	ASSPGHSNQPQH
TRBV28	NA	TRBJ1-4	ASSFGGGNEKLF
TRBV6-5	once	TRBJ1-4	ASSYLTPFPEKLF
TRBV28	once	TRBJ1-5	ASTRVGEYQPQH
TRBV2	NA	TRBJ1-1	ASSEAPPP
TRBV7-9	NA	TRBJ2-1	ASSPLGANEQF
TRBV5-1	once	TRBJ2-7	ASSPGTGSSYEQY
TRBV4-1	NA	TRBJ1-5	ASSQGRGDLQPQH
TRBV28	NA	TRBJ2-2	ASSLGGGEHTGELF
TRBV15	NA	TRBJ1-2	ATSTRDRGGGYT
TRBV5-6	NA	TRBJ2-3	ASSSERRGGADTQY
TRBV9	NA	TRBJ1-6	ASSVGVQNSPLH
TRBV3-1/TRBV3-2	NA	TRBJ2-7	ASSQEVGPFYEQY
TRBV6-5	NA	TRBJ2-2	ASSYLKSGAGELF